These 20 T cell receptor beta chains were sequenced from one sample in a study of blood T cell repertoires in COVID-19. Only in-frame clones appear in the TCRdb table, and some are missing; sequencing was by immunoSEQ multiplex PCR. The sample shows more than 95,000 clones, more than 75% of them seen only once. The sample consisted of peripheral blood. The source is a man over 45 with acute or convalescent COVID-19.

The chain uses TRBV13 and TRBJ1-1; D may be TRBD1 (6 bases). The germline CDR1 and CDR2 sequences are PRHDT and FYEKMQ (reference sequence). The CDR3 contains 11 residues. Between the trimmed V and J ends, which lost 7 bases and 5 bases, there was a span of 8 bases. The CDR3 is CASTQGTEAFF. CDR3 bases: TGTGCCAGCACCCAGGGGACTGAAGCTTTCTTT.

The V and J genes are TRBV11-2 and TRBJ2-7; 12 positions agree with TRBD2. The CDR3 runs to 15 residues. Per the germline V gene, CDR1 is SGHAT and CDR2 is FQNNGV. V shed 6 bases, J shed 6 bases, and the junction held 9 bases outside the gene matches. This CDR3 reads CASRRTGTSGLEQYF. As DNA, the CDR3 is TGTGCCAGCAGACGGACAGGGACTAGCGGGCTCGAGCAGTACTTC. Variable domain in full (rest from reference TRBV11-2 and TRBJ2-7): EAGVAQSPRYKIIEKRQSVAFWCNPISGHATLYWYQQILGQGPKLLIQFQNNGVVDDSQLPKDRFSAERLKGVDSTLKIQPAKLEDSAVYLCASRRTGTSGLEQYFGPGTRLTVT.

The chain uses TRBV7-2 and TRBJ1-2; 7 positions agree with TRBD1. The germline V gene has CDR1 SGHTA and CDR2 FQGNSA. The CDR3 totals 13 residues. With V trimmed by 5 bases and J by 3 bases, 3 bases remained unmatched. The CDR3 region is CASSRGTDYGYTF. CDR3 sequence (DNA): TGTGCCAGCAGCCGAGGGACAGACTATGGCTACACCTTC.

The genes are TRBV19 and TRBJ1-5, with 10 positions matching TRBD1. The length of the CDR3 is 19 residues. The trim removed 2 bases at V and 0 bases at J, leaving 10 bases unmatched. CDR1 is LNHDA, CDR2 SQIVND, per germline (reference sequence). The CDR3 DNA reads as TGTGCCAGTAGTATACTGGGACAGGGGTATCCACTTAGCAATCAGCCCCAGCATTTT. This gives the protein CASSILGQGYPLSNQPQHF. The entire variable domain, with the rest obtained from reference TRBV19 and TRBJ1-5, is as follows: DGGITQSPKYLFRKEGQNVTLSCEQNLNHDAMYWYRQDPGQGLRLIYYSQIVNDFQKGDIAEGYSVSREKKESFPLTVTSAQKNPTAFYLCASSILGQGYPLSNQPQHFGDGTRLSIL.

The CDR3 protein is CATSRDLPELFF. The CDR3 bases are TGTGCCACCAGCAGAGATTTACCGGAACTGTTTTTT. The chain employs TRBV15 and TRBJ1-4; D call uncertain. V gave up 0 bases and J gave up 12 bases, with 8 bases separating them. This CDR3 spans 12 amino acids. CDR1 LNHNV and CDR2 YYDKDF come from the germline V gene (reference sequence).

This clone showed up just once. The rearrangement joins TRBV13 to TRBJ2-3; 7 nucleotides agree with TRBD1. The CDR3 totals 16 residues. With 6 bases clipped from V and 2 bases from J, the junction kept 11 bases outside the gene matches. Germline CDR1 and CDR2: PRHDT and FYEKMQ (reference sequence). CDR3 sequence: CASSQPGQSNTDTQYF. The CDR3 coding sequence is TGTGCCAGCAGTCAACCGGGACAGAGCAACACAGATACGCAGTATTTT. Full variable domain (missing parts from reference TRBV13 and TRBJ2-3): AAGVIQSPRHLIKEKRETATLKCYPIPRHDTVYWYQQGPGQDPQFLISFYEKMQSDKGSIPDRFSAQQFSDYHSELNMSSLELGDSALYFCASSQPGQSNTDTQYFGPGTRLTVL.

V is TRBV6-5 and J is TRBJ2-7; 8 bases are shared with TRBD2. Germline CDR1 is MNHEY and CDR2 is SVGAGI. V shed 6 bases and J 5 bases; nucleotides not matched to a gene: 12. This CDR3 region has 15 residues. The CDR3 is CASRPSGGASHEQYF. The CDR3 bases are TGTGCCAGCAGACCCTCGGGAGGGGCCAGCCACGAGCAGTACTTC.

The chain recombines TRBV18 with TRBJ2-5, with a tentative D call TRBD2 (6 bases). The CDR3 is 14 amino acids. The germline gives CDR1 KGHSH, CDR2 LQKENI. Trimming removed 3 bases at V and 5 bases at J, with 13 bases between. The chain's CDR3 is CASSPPGGPETQYF. The CDR3 DNA reads TGTGCCAGCTCACCGCCCGGGGGACCGGAGACCCAGTACTTC.

The chain employs TRBV6-2 or TRBV6-3 and TRBJ2-1, with TRBD2 matching over 8 bases. The CDR3 is 19 residues long. V lost 0 bases and J lost 7; bases outside the gene matches: 17. Germline CDR1 reads MNHEY; CDR2 reads SVGEGT. CDR3 sequence (DNA): TGTGCCAGCAGTTACTCCTTGGACCCGACTAGCGACACCGAGAATGAGCAGTTCTTC. This gives the protein CASSYSLDPTSDTENEQFF.

Here the CDR3 DNA reads TGTGCCACCTCCCGAGGTGGGGAGACCCAGTACTTC. It translates to CATSRGGETQYF. V and J are TRBV24-1 and TRBJ2-5; D gene ambiguous. The CDR3 spans 12 residues. V was cut by 9 bases and J by 5 bases, with 12 bases left in between. Germline V gene sequence: CDR1 KGHDR, CDR2 SFDVKD.

This sequence joins TRBV6-5 and TRBJ1-1; D unresolved. CDR1 and CDR2 (germline): MNHEY, SVGAGI. V was clipped by 6 bases and J by 5 bases, with 16 bases between them. CDR3 size: 14 residues. In DNA form, the CDR3 reads TGTGCCAGCAGCACGGGAGTGGCGGGGACTGAAGCTTTCTTT. As protein: CASSTGVAGTEAFF.

This rearrangement joins TRBV6-6 to TRBJ1-6, with a possible D match to TRBD1 (5 bases). The V end was cut by 6 bases, the J end by 9 bases, with 12 bases between. The CDR3 covers 13 residues. Germline V gene data show CDR1 as MNHNY and CDR2 as SVGAGI (reference sequence). CDR3 nucleotide sequence: TGTGCCAGCAGGGCGGGGGGGGTTTCACCCCTCCACTTT. Protein sequence: CASRAGGVSPLHF.

The chain uses TRBV10-1 and TRBJ2-3, with 8 bases lining up with TRBD1. From germline, CDR1 is WNHNN and CDR2 SYGVQD (reference sequence). V lost 3 bases, J lost 3 bases, and 5 bases stayed unmatched. The CDR3 consists of 15 residues. The CDR3 DNA reads as TGCGCCAGCAGTGACCGACAGGGGTGGACAGATACGCAGTATTTT. Its protein product is CASSDRQGWTDTQYF.

The chain is built from TRBV5-1 and TRBJ2-3; possible D gene TRBD2, 6 bases. Trimming took 0 bases from V and 4 from J, leaving 12 bases between them. Germline V gene sequence: CDR1 SGHRS, CDR2 YFSETQ. The length of the CDR3 is 15 residues. For the CDR3, the DNA is TGCGCCAGCAGCTTGGATCCCGGGGGAGCAGATACGCAGTATTTT. It encodes CASSLDPGGADTQYF.

The CDR3 bases are TGTGCCAGCAGTTTAAAGGGAGGGGCCTTGTGGCCCCAGCATTTT. This codes for CASSLKGGALWPQHF. The genes are TRBV27 and TRBJ1-5, with D possibly being TRBD1 (5 bases). Deletions cut 2 bases from V and 9 bases from J, with 17 bases between. The CDR3 is 15 amino acids. Germline V gives CDR1 MNHEY, CDR2 SMNVEV (reference sequence).

V and J are TRBV12-5 and TRBJ2-3; 7 positions agree with TRBD1. CDR1 is LGHNT and CDR2 is FRNRAP in the germline V gene. This CDR3 region has 14 residues. V lost 7 bases, J lost 4 bases, and 8 bases stayed unmatched. The CDR3 nucleotides are TGTGCTAGTGTTCAGACAGGGCGGTCAGATACGCAGTATTTT. It specifies CASVQTGRSDTQYF.

This clone came up a few times. The chain joins TRBV5-6 to TRBJ1-2; D is unresolved. Trimming removed 2 bases from V and 5 bases from J, with 13 bases in between. Germline V gene sequence: CDR1 SGHDT, CDR2 YYEEEE. This CDR3 has 14 amino acids. CDR3 bases: TGTGCCAGCAGCTTAGAACCAACTTGGTATGGCTACACCTTC. As protein: CASSLEPTWYGYTF.

The V and J genes are TRBV24-1 and TRBJ2-1, with 15 nucleotides matching TRBD2. The CDR3 contains 12 residues. After removal of 9 bases from V and 11 bases from J, the junction contained 1 base not matched to a gene. From germline, CDR1 is KGHDR and CDR2 SFDVKD. Written as DNA, the CDR3 is TGTGCCACCGGGACTAGCGGGAGGCAGCAGTTCTTC. Residues: CATGTSGRQQFF.

This rearrangement joins TRBV7-9 to TRBJ1-2; D possibly corresponds to TRBD1 (6 bases). Per germline, CDR1 SEHNR and CDR2 FQNEAQ (reference sequence). Trimming left V 3 bases short and J 8 bases short, with 10 bases between. This CDR3 region has 12 residues. CDR3 nucleotide sequence: TGTGCCAGCAGCTTCCACAGGGCCGGCTACACCTTC. Translation gives CASSFHRAGYTF.

The chain carries TRBV21-1 and TRBJ1-5; the table's D gene call, TRBD1, was not cross checked with the DNA. TRBV21-1 is deemed a pseudogene. CDR3 size: 20 residues. The CDR3 region has the DNA TGTGCCAGCAGCAAAGTGTGGAGGGACAGCGAATTCCCTAGCAATCAGCCCCAGCATTTT. Its protein is CASSKVWRDSEFPSNQPQHF.